This TCR beta chain was observed in a study of T cell clones after liver transplantation. At the level of the study: Three of eight recipients were HCV-positive; others had non-autoimmune, non-viral indications.

Generated by immunoSEQ multiplex PCR, the TCRdb table keeps only in-frame clones and is missing some. The table lists over 70,000 clones, 80% of them singletons, with 0.65% to 0.85% in the top ten. CDR1 and CDR2 (germline): MDHEN, SYDVKM. This CDR3 comprises 15 residues. V lost 4 bases and J lost 4, with 14 bases in between. The specimen comprised CD4+ T cells from blood, sampled 12 months after liver transplant. The V call is TRBV28, the J call TRBJ1-5; D gene ambiguous. The clonotype originates from a human patient who received a liver transplant. The graft donor may be the source of some T cells. CDR3 sequence reads: CASSWSGGANQPQHF. CDR3 DNA: TGTGCCAGCAGTTGGTCGGGCGGAGCAAATCAGCCCCAGCATTTT. The variable domain in full, completed from reference TRBV28 and TRBJ1-5, reads DVKVTQSSRYLVKRTGEKVFLECVQDMDHENMFWYRQDPGLGLRLIYFSYDVKMKEKGDIPEGYSVSREKKERFSLILESASTNQTSMYLCASSWSGGANQPQHFGDGTRLSIL.